This T cell receptor (beta chain) is drawn from a study of cytomegalovirus exposure and HLA in healthy donors. Points from the study as a whole: Testing in vitro showed three CMV-associated chains specific for CMV antigens.

PCR used 60 Vbeta primers and 13 Jbeta primers. TCRdb keeps only in-frame clones here, not all; method: immunoSEQ multiplex PCR. The table shows roughly 130,000 clones, with approximately 79% occurring only once. This clone was detected only once. Its cognate antigen is unknown. The ends were cut back, 2 bases at V and 7 bases at J, with 15 bases in the middle. Looked up from germline, CDR1 is MNHEY and CDR2 is SMNVEV (reference sequence). This CDR3 comprises 14 residues. The specimen sequenced was PBMCs. This clonotype originated in a man aged 18 to 29 in good health and CMV-seropositive. The chain is built from TRBV27 and TRBJ2-7; D might be TRBD2 (6 bases). The CDR3 is CASSLGGSVGEQYF. The CDR3 DNA reads as TGTGCCAGCAGTTTAGGGGGGAGCGTGGGAGAGCAGTACTTC.